The present entry profiles one TCR beta chain with its context. Its matching antigen is unknown. The source of the sample is a study of long-term antiretroviral therapy in people with HIV. CDR1 is SGHRS and CDR2 is YFSETQ in the germline V gene. This CDR3 is built from 14 residues. V lost 3 bases to trimming and J lost 4 bases; unmatched junction nucleotides: 2. Whole-study results and caveats: Post-treatment diversity went higher with ART but stayed below transplant donor controls. CDR3 lengths in HIV samples spanned a narrower range than controls.

Assay version v3.0 of immunoSEQ was used, and it was run at survey level. The repertoire was sequenced with immunoSEQ multiplex PCR; TCRdb's copy has only in-frame clones and lacks some. This table has about 24,000 clones, approximately 86% appearing once. The V call is TRBV5-1, the J call TRBJ2-7; 12 bases map to TRBD2. The clonotype was recovered from a man aged 50 to 60 with HIV. The starting material was unsorted PBMCs, obtained 1.8 years before starting antiretroviral therapy. CDR3 nucleotides: TGCGCCAGCAGCTCTAGCGGGAGGGCGTACGAGCAGTACTTC. It translates to CASSSSGRAYEQYF. The full variable domain, in which reference TRBV5-1 and TRBJ2-7 provide the parts outside the CDR3, is KAGVTQTPRYLIKTRGQQVTLSCSPISGHRSVSWYQQTPGQGLQFLFEYFSETQRNKGNFPGRFSGRQFSNSRSEMNVSTLELGDSALYLCASSSSGRAYEQYFGPGTRLTVT.